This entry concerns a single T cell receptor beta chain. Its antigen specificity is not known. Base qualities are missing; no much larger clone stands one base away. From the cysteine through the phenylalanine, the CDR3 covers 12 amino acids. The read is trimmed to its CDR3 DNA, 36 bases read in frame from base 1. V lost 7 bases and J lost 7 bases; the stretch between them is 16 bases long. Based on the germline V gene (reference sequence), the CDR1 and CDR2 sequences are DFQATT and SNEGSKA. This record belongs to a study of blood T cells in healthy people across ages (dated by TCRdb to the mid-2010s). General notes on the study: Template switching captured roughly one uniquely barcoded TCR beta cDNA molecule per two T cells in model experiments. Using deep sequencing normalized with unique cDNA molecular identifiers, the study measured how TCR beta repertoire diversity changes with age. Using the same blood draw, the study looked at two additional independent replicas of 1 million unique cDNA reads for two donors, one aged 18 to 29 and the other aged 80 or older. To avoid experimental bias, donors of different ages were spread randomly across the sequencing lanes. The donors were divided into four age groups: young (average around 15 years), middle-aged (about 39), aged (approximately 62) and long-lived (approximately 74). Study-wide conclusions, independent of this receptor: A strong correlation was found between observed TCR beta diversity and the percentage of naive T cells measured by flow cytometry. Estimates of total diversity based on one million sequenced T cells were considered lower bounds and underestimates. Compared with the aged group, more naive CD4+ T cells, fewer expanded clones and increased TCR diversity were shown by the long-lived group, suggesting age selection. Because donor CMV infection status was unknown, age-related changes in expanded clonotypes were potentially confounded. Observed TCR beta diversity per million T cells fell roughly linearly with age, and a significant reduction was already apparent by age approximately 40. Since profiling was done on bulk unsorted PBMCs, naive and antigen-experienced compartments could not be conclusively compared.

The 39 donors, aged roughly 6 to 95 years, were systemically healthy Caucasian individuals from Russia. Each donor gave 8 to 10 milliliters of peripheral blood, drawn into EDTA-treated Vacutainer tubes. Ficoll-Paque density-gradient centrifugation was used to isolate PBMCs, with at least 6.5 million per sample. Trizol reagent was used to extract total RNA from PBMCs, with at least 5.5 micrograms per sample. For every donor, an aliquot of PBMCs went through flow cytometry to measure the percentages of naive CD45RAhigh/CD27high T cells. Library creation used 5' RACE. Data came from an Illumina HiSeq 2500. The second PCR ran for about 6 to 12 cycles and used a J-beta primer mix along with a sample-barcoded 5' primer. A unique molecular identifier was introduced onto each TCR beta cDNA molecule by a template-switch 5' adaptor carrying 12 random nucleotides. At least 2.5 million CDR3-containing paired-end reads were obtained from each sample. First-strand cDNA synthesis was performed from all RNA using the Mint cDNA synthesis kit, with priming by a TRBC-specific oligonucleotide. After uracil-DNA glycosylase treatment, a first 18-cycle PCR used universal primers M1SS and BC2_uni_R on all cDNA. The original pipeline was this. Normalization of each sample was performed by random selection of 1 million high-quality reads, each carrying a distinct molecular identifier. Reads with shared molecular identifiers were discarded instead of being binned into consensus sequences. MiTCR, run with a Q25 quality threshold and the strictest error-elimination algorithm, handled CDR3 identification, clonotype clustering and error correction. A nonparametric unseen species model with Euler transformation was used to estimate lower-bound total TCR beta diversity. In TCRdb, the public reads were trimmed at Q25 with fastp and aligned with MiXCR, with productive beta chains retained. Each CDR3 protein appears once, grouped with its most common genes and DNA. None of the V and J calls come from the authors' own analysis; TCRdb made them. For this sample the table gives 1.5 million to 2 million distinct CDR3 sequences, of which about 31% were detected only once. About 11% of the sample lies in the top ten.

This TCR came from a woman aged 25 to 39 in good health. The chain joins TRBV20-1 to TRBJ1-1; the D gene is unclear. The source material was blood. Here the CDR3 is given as CSGKESVFEAFF. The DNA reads TGCAGTGGGAAAGAGAGCGTTTTTGAAGCTTTCTTT.